Listed below are T cell receptor beta chains from one sample, sequenced in a study of T cell responses to AZD1222 COVID-19 vaccine. The data were produced by immunoSEQ multiplex PCR, yet TCRdb's version contains in-frame clones alone and is incomplete. The profile shows about 130,000 clones, approximately 93% of them singletons. The starting material was peripheral blood, obtained on day 0 of AZD1222 vaccination. These receptor sequences come from an adult in good health. Both conserved end residues are part of each CDR3. The D gene is left open where the match is weak. A row's size may be missing; if present it is once, few, many or a size class.

V	J	size	D	CDR3	DNA
TRBV6-1	TRBJ1-4	.	.	CASSEALDGEKLFF	TGTGCCAGCAGTGAAGCGCTCGACGGCGAAAAACTGTTTTTT
TRBV5-1	TRBJ2-3	.	TRBD2	CASSPRMTSGRLDTQYF	TGCGCCAGCAGCCCACGAATGACTAGCGGGAGATTAGATACGCAGTATTTT
TRBV3-1/TRBV3-2	TRBJ2-1	once	TRBD2	CASSRTSGYNEQFF	TGTGCCAGCAGCCGAACTAGCGGTTACAATGAGCAGTTCTTC
TRBV27	TRBJ1-2	.	.	CASSASYLGKIGYTF	TGTGCCAGCAGTGCATCTTACCTCGGGAAAATCGGCTACACCTTC
TRBV10-3	TRBJ2-3	.	TRBD2	CAATSGPSTDTQYF	TGTGCCGCCACTAGCGGCCCGAGCACAGATACGCAGTATTTT
TRBV9	TRBJ2-2	.	.	CASRLSDTNTGELFF	TGTGCCAGCAGACTTTCCGACACTAACACCGGGGAGCTGTTTTTT
TRBV29-1	TRBJ2-1	.	.	CSVDPGAYNEQFF	TGCAGCGTAGATCCCGGGGCTTACAATGAGCAGTTCTTC
TRBV3-1/TRBV3-2	TRBJ1-1	once	.	CASRRRGGTEAFF	TGTGCCAGCAGACGCAGGGGAGGGACTGAAGCTTTCTTT
TRBV5-6	TRBJ2-7	.	TRBD2	CASSRLAGIPYEQYF	TGTGCCAGCAGCCGACTAGCGGGAATACCCTACGAGCAGTACTTC
TRBV29-1	TRBJ2-1	.	TRBD2	CSVVRAGVPNEQFF	TGCAGCGTTGTTCGAGCGGGAGTTCCCAATGAGCAGTTCTTC
TRBV7-9	TRBJ2-7	.	.	CASGTASSWEQYF	TGTGCCAGCGGAACAGCTTCGTCGTGGGAGCAGTACTTC
TRBV7-9	TRBJ1-1	.	TRBD1	CASSPTGGGGEAFF	TGTGCCAGCAGCCCGACAGGGGGCGGAGGTGAAGCTTTCTTT
TRBV5-5	TRBJ1-5	.	.	CASSIDTTSGSFNQPQHF	TGTGCCAGCAGCATAGATACCACTTCAGGTTCTTTCAATCAGCCCCAGCATTTT
TRBV1	TRBJ1-5	.	.	CTSSQVGTAWYSNQPQHF	TGCACCAGCAGCCAAGTAGGGACAGCCTGGTATAGCAATCAGCCCCAGCATTTT
TRBV27	TRBJ2-7	once	TRBD1	CASSFLIGGAGEQYF	TGTGCCAGCAGTTTCCTTATAGGGGGCGCGGGTGAGCAGTACTTC
TRBV27	TRBJ2-1	few	TRBD2	CASGRLAAGNEQFF	TGTGCCAGCGGACGACTAGCGGCGGGGAATGAGCAGTTCTTC
TRBV19	TRBJ2-1	once	TRBD1	CASSIGQGPYNEQFF	TGTGCCAGTAGTATTGGACAGGGGCCCTACAATGAGCAGTTCTTC
TRBV30	TRBJ2-7	.	.	CAWSYESLSYEQYF	TGTGCCTGGAGTTATGAGTCTTTATCCTACGAGCAGTACTTC
TRBV4-1	TRBJ2-2	.	.	CASSQDESSGYTGELFF	TGCGCCAGCAGCCAAGATGAATCGAGCGGGTACACCGGGGAGCTGTTTTTT
TRBV29-1	TRBJ2-1	.	TRBD2	CSAPGLAGEEQFF	TGCAGCGCACCGGGACTAGCGGGAGAGGAGCAGTTCTTC
TRBV30	TRBJ2-7	.	.	CAWTRGRAGDEQYF	TGTGCCTGGACGAGGGGGAGGGCTGGGGACGAGCAGTACTTC
TRBV5-1	TRBJ2-5	.	TRBD1	CASRFDRARETQYF	TGCGCCAGCAGGTTCGACAGGGCCCGGGAGACCCAGTACTTC
TRBV9	TRBJ1-5	.	.	CASSVAGNGQPQHF	TGTGCCAGCAGCGTAGCAGGGAACGGACAGCCCCAGCATTTT
TRBV6-5	TRBJ1-3	few	.	CASSYDGNSGNTIYF	TGTGCCAGCAGTTACGACGGGAACTCTGGAAACACCATATATTTT
TRBV5-1	TRBJ1-4	.	TRBD1	CASSLTPGQGGEKLFF	TGCGCCAGCAGCTTAACGCCGGGACAGGGCGGTGAAAAACTGTTTTTT
TRBV6-1	TRBJ1-5	.	TRBD1	CASSAEVETGGRNQPQHF	TGTGCCAGCAGTGCGGAAGTAGAGACAGGGGGCCGAAATCAGCCCCAGCATTTT
TRBV5-6	TRBJ2-1	.	TRBD2	CASSLSGTSGSLGYNEQFF	TGTGCCAGCAGCTTGTCAGGGACTAGCGGGAGTCTGGGATACAATGAGCAGTTCTTC
TRBV11-3	TRBJ2-1	.	.	CASSLDTEVNEQFF	TGTGCCAGCAGCTTAGACACAGAAGTCAATGAGCAGTTCTTC
TRBV6-5	TRBJ1-2	.	.	CASSPLGANYGYTF	TGTGCCAGCAGTCCACTGGGAGCTAACTATGGCTACACCTTC
TRBV10-1	TRBJ2-3	.	.	CASSEAERTDTQYF	TGCGCCAGCAGTGAAGCGGAGCGCACAGATACGCAGTATTTT
TRBV5-1	TRBJ2-7	.	TRBD2	CASSLWLAGVGEQYF	TGCGCCAGCAGCTTGTGGCTAGCGGGAGTTGGGGAGCAGTACTTC
TRBV5-4	TRBJ2-1	.	TRBD2	CASSSMTSGSGDEQFF	TGTGCCAGCAGCTCCATGACTAGCGGGAGTGGGGATGAGCAGTTCTTC
TRBV5-1	TRBJ2-1	.	.	CASSRSGLYNEQFF	TGCGCCAGCAGCCGTAGCGGACTCTACAATGAGCAGTTCTTC
TRBV5-4	TRBJ2-1	.	.	CASSQQGNEQFF	TGTGCCAGCAGCCAACAGGGAAATGAGCAGTTCTTC
TRBV28	TRBJ1-5	.	.	CASSPLDLIYPQHF	TGTGCCAGCAGTCCTCTAGACTTGATTTATCCCCAGCATTTT
TRBV29-1	TRBJ1-5	.	.	CSVENTKPGSASNQPQHF	TGCAGCGTTGAGAACACAAAACCAGGGAGCGCTAGCAATCAGCCCCAGCATTTT
TRBV4-2	TRBJ2-1	.	.	CASSQGGGNEQFF	TGTGCCAGCAGCCAAGGGGGTGGGAATGAGCAGTTCTTC
TRBV3-1/TRBV3-2	TRBJ2-7	.	.	CASSQGIVHEQYF	TGTGCCAGCAGCCAAGGAATTGTCCACGAGCAGTACTTC
TRBV2	TRBJ1-1	.	.	CASSLMVGNTEAFF	TGTGCCAGCAGTCTCATGGTCGGGAACACTGAAGCTTTCTTT
TRBV5-1	TRBJ2-1	.	.	CASSLESASYNEQFF	TGCGCCAGCAGCTTGGAGTCTGCCTCCTACAATGAGCAGTTCTTC
TRBV5-1	TRBJ1-1	.	.	CASRPTVNTEAFF	TGCGCCAGCAGGCCTACAGTGAACACTGAAGCTTTCTTT
TRBV6-5	TRBJ2-2	.	.	CASSRGGGTGELFF	TGTGCCAGCTCGCGGGGAGGTGGCACCGGGGAGCTGTTTTTT
TRBV30	TRBJ1-1	.	.	CAWSVHKNTEAFF	TGTGCCTGGAGTGTACATAAGAACACTGAAGCTTTCTTT
TRBV5-1	TRBJ2-3	.	TRBD2	CASSGTSGSTDTQYF	TGCGCCAGCAGCGGAACTAGCGGGAGCACAGATACGCAGTATTTT
TRBV28	TRBJ1-2	.	.	CASSPFLGANYGYTF	TGTGCCAGCAGCCCCTTCCTGGGTGCTAACTATGGCTACACCTTC
TRBV18	TRBJ1-1	.	TRBD1	CASSPNRGDTEAFF	TGTGCCAGCTCACCTAACAGGGGGGACACTGAAGCTTTCTTT
TRBV7-8	TRBJ1-1	.	.	CASSLRGALKLWGNTEAFF	TGTGCCAGCAGCTTAAGAGGGGCGCTTAAGCTTTGGGGGAACACTGAAGCTTTCTTT
TRBV5-1	TRBJ1-1	.	.	CASSLLQGENTEAFF	TGCGCCAGCAGCTTGCTCCAGGGCGAAAACACTGAAGCTTTCTTT
TRBV6-1	TRBJ2-2	.	TRBD1	CASSDRGQTGELFF	TGTGCCAGCAGTGACAGGGGGCAAACCGGGGAGCTGTTTTTT
TRBV29-1	TRBJ1-1	.	TRBD1	CSVPRRTGDTEAFF	TGCAGCGTCCCTCGAAGGACAGGGGACACTGAAGCTTTCTTT
TRBV28	TRBJ1-5	.	.	CASSLGLREKPQHF	TGTGCCAGCAGTTTAGGGCTTAGGGAGAAGCCCCAGCATTTT
TRBV9	TRBJ2-1	once	.	CASSVSSSGSSYNEQFF	TGTGCCAGCAGCGTAAGTAGTAGCGGAAGCTCCTACAATGAGCAGTTCTTC
TRBV19	TRBJ2-2	.	TRBD2	CASSIQGAGAPAGELFF	TGTGCCAGTAGTATTCAAGGTGCGGGAGCACCGGCCGGGGAGCTGTTTTTT
TRBV5-1	TRBJ1-1	.	.	CASSLQAMNTEAFF	TGCGCCAGCAGCTTGCAGGCTATGAACACTGAAGCTTTCTTT
TRBV11-2	TRBJ2-1	.	.	CASSLADAYNEQFF	TGTGCCAGCAGCCTCGCGGACGCGTACAATGAGCAGTTCTTC